The 9 T cell receptor beta chains reported below all come from one sample, sequenced in a study of a mutant IDH1 vaccine in newly diagnosed glioma. No antigen has been identified for these receptors. Profiled with immunoSEQ multiplex PCR; TCRdb holds only in-frame clones, not every one. The sample lists roughly 110,000 clones; under 90% were seen once. Time point of the sample: week 11, during vaccination. All doses held 300 ug of mutant IDH1 20-mer peptide, with topical imiquimod. The material was PBMCs, obtained from a glioma patient whose treatment included an IDH1 peptide vaccine. The source of these receptors is a woman aged 45-60 years with glioma.

The CDR3 DNA reads as TGTGCCAGCAGCTTAGCACGAATGGGGGAGACAGATACGCAGTATTTT. It codes for CASSLARMGETDTQYF. V gene TRBV7-9 combines with J gene TRBJ2-3; possibly TRBD1 or TRBD2 for D (5 bases each). The V and J ends lost 0 bases and 3 bases respectively, with 13 bases between them. This CDR3 is 16 amino acids long. Germline lookup yields CDR1 SEHNR and CDR2 FQNEAQ (reference sequence).

This clone was found once. This sequence joins TRBV19 and TRBJ2-1; D remains ambiguous. The V end lost 6 bases, the J end lost 3 bases, and 9 bases lay between the germline ends. Germline CDR1 LNHDA, CDR2 SQIVND (reference sequence). This CDR3 is built from 13 residues. The CDR3 DNA reads TGTGCCAGTAGGATGGACCGCTACAATGAGCAGTTCTTC. This encodes CASRMDRYNEQFF.

The chain couples TRBV19 to TRBJ1-5; D perhaps matches TRBD1 (6 bases). Germline V gene sequence: CDR1 LNHDA, CDR2 SQIVND (reference sequence). The CDR3 has 19 amino acids. The V and J ends lost 1 base and 0 bases respectively, with 19 bases between them. DNA for the CDR3: TGTGCCAGTAGTATAGGAGGGACAAAGGCTCTCTATAGCAATCAGCCCCAGCATTTT. Amino acid sequence: CASSIGGTKALYSNQPQHF.

The chain has TRBV5-1 and TRBJ2-7; TRBD1 matches 9 bases. CDR1 and CDR2 (germline): SGHRS, YFSETQ. The CDR3 has 14 residues. With 4 bases clipped from V and 5 bases from J, the junction kept 7 bases outside the gene matches. The CDR3 DNA reads as TGCGCCAGCAGCGAACCCACAGGGGGCCACGAGCAGTACTTC. It codes for CASSEPTGGHEQYF. Combining the CDR3 with reference TRBV5-1 and TRBJ2-7 gives the whole variable domain KAGVTQTPRYLIKTRGQQVTLSCSPISGHRSVSWYQQTPGQGLQFLFEYFSETQRNKGNFPGRFSGRQFSNSRSEMNVSTLELGDSALYLCASSEPTGGHEQYFGPGTRLTVT.

The DNA of the CDR3 is TGTGCCAGCAGTTTACGCCGGGACATAAACACTGAAGCTTTCTTT. It encodes CASSLRRDINTEAFF. The chain recombines TRBV28 with TRBJ1-1; TRBD1 is a possible D gene (6 bases). The CDR3 covers 15 residues. V gave up 2 bases and J gave up 2 bases, with 12 bases separating them. From germline, CDR1 is MDHEN and CDR2 SYDVKM.

This clone was seen only a few times. The chain combines TRBV28 with TRBJ1-2; possible D gene TRBD1, 5 bases. The CDR3 sequence is 12 residues long. V gave up 5 bases and J gave up 4 bases, with 8 bases separating them. CDR1 is MDHEN and CDR2 is SYDVKM in the germline V gene. The CDR3 here is CASSTGGYGYTF. CDR3 bases: TGTGCCAGCAGTACAGGAGGCTATGGCTACACCTTC.

The rearrangement links TRBV5-1 to TRBJ2-3; 11 bases fit TRBD1. CDR3 length equals 12 residues. Germline CDR1 and CDR2: SGHRS and YFSETQ. V lost 4 bases to trimming and J lost 10 bases; unmatched junction nucleotides: 2. CDR3 DNA: TGCGCCAGCAGCGGGGACAGGGGGGCGCAGTATTTT. Translating gives CASSGDRGAQYF.

The sample holds a few counts of this clone. V gene TRBV9 combines with J gene TRBJ2-3; D unresolved. The CDR3 consists of 14 residues. The germline V gene encodes CDR1 SGDLS and CDR2 YYNGEE. Trimming stripped 4 bases from V and 6 bases from J, with 15 bases between. In nucleotides, the CDR3 is TGTGCCAGCAGCCCGACGGCGGAGATGGATACGCAGTATTTT. Protein product: CASSPTAEMDTQYF.

The chain has TRBV18 and TRBJ1-6; the match to TRBD1 covers 8 bases. The CDR3 runs to 15 residues. Trimming cost V 6 bases and J 5 bases; bases outside gene matches: 6. Germline V gene lookup returns CDR1 KGHSH and CDR2 LQKENI. The CDR3 protein is CASSPGQVDNSPLHF. The CDR3 coding sequence is TGTGCCAGCTCCCCGGGACAGGTCGATAATTCACCCCTCCACTTT. Full variable domain (outside the CDR3, taken from reference TRBV18 and TRBJ1-6): NAGVMQNPRHLVRRRGQEARLRCSPMKGHSHVYWYRQLPEEGLKFMVYLQKENIIDESGMPKERFSAEFPKEGPSILRIQQVVRGDSAAYFCASSPGQVDNSPLHFGNGTRLTVT.